The 30 T cell receptor beta chains presented below share a single source sample, sequenced in a study of T cell responses to AZD1222 COVID-19 vaccine. TCRdb's copy holds only in-frame clones and misses some; the assay was immunoSEQ multiplex PCR. The table includes some 130,000 clones, about 93% detected once. Sequenced here: peripheral blood, sampled on day 0 of AZD1222 vaccination. These receptors originate from an adult in good health.

The gene calls are TRBV28 and TRBJ1-2, with D tentatively TRBD1 (6 bases). Germline-derived CDR1 and CDR2 are MDHEN and SYDVKM. The CDR3 is 13 residues long. The germline V and J ends were trimmed by 3 bases and 8 bases, with 13 bases remaining between them. The CDR3 region has the DNA TGTGCCAGCAGTTTTGGGGGGGCTAGGGGCTACACCTTC. It yields the protein CASSFGGARGYTF.

This chain joins TRBV19 and TRBJ1-5, with D tentatively TRBD1 (6 bases). The CDR3 is 17 residues long. CDR1 and CDR2 from the germline V gene are LNHDA and SQIVND (reference sequence). Trimming pared 7 bases from V and 1 base from J, leaving 20 bases between. DNA for the CDR3: TGTGCCAGTATCCGAACTCAGGGGCTTGGGAGCAATCAGCCCCAGCATTTT. It codes for CASIRTQGLGSNQPQHF.

The chain is built from TRBV4-1 and TRBJ2-7; 9 bases are shared with TRBD1. Germline V CDR1 and CDR2: MGHRA, YSYEKL. V shed 4 bases, J shed 5 bases, and the junction held 9 bases outside the gene matches. The length of the CDR3 is 15 residues. Here the CDR3 DNA reads TGCGCCAGCAGCCCGGAACAGGGGGCTGTTCACGAGCAGTACTTC. Translated, it gives CASSPEQGAVHEQYF.

The chain uses TRBV6-2 or TRBV6-3 and TRBJ2-1, with TRBD2 matching over 12 bases. The CDR3 length is 17 residues. Germline V gives CDR1 MNHEY, CDR2 SVGEGT. Losses at the gene ends were 0 bases for V and 8 bases for J; bases not matched to a gene: 8. The CDR3 DNA reads TGTGCCAGCAGTTACTCGTATCTAGCGGGAGGGCCGGATGAGCAGTTCTTC. Amino acid sequence: CASSYSYLAGGPDEQFF.

V gene TRBV28 combines with J gene TRBJ2-7; 8 bases are shared with TRBD2. The CDR3 loop spans 15 amino acids. CDR1 is MDHEN and CDR2 is SYDVKM in the germline V gene. J was trimmed by 0 bases and V by 5 bases; bases with no gene match: 6. The CDR3 DNA is TGTGCCAGCAGTAACCCGGGACTAGTCTCCTACGAGCAGTACTTC. Amino acids: CASSNPGLVSYEQYF.

The chain uses TRBV30 and TRBJ2-1, with D maybe TRBD1 (5 bases). Germline CDR1 GTSNPN, CDR2 SVGIG (reference sequence). This CDR3 contains 13 residues. V shed 2 bases and J shed 7 bases, with 12 bases lying between them. CDR3 bases: TGTGCCTGGAGTCCCCCAGGGTATAATGAGCAGTTCTTC. This codes for CAWSPPGYNEQFF.

The CDR3 region has the DNA TGTGCCAGCAGTTACTCGAGTGTAGGCCGCGCCCCTGAAGCTTTCTTT. This translates into CASSYSSVGRAPEAFF. This chain uses TRBV6-5 with TRBJ1-1; D is unclear. V was clipped by 0 bases and J by 6 bases, with 17 bases between them. In germline, CDR1 is MNHEY, CDR2 SVGAGI. The CDR3 covers 16 residues.

The CDR3 loop reads CASSGYRNTEAFF. The DNA of the CDR3 is TGTGCCAGCAGTGGGTACAGGAACACTGAAGCTTTCTTT. The chain links TRBV6-2 or TRBV6-3 to TRBJ1-1; D unresolved. Germline V gives CDR1 MNHEY, CDR2 SVGEGT. This CDR3 contains 13 residues. Trimming took 5 bases from V and 1 from J, leaving 8 bases between them.

This clone was seen only once. The J gene is TRBJ1-1, the V gene TRBV5-1, with D hard to call. The V end lost 0 bases, the J end lost 0 bases, and 9 bases lay between the germline ends. From germline, CDR1 is SGHRS and CDR2 YFSETQ. This CDR3 comprises 15 residues. Here the CDR3 reads CASSLAFGMNTEAFF. The CDR3 nucleotides read TGCGCCAGCAGCTTGGCCTTTGGGATGAACACTGAAGCTTTCTTT.

This sequence joins TRBV28 and TRBJ1-2; possible D gene TRBD1, 5 bases. The CDR3 covers 15 residues. Germline V lookup: CDR1 MDHEN, CDR2 SYDVKM. Trimming pared 5 bases from V and 6 bases from J, leaving 19 bases between. CDR3 region: CASSPANPDSDGYTF. DNA for the CDR3: TGTGCCAGCAGTCCCGCCAATCCCGACAGCGATGGCTACACCTTC.

The gene calls are TRBV25-1 and TRBJ2-2, with 10 nucleotides matching TRBD1. The CDR3 runs to 16 residues. Germline CDR1 and CDR2: MGHDK and SYGVNS. Trimming cost V 4 bases and J 3 bases; bases outside gene matches: 5. The CDR3 region has the DNA TGTGCCAGCAGTGCCCGACAGGGGGCTCACACCGGGGAGCTGTTTTTT. This codes for CASSARQGAHTGELFF.

CDR3 residues: CASSLDGLNYGYTF. The CDR3 DNA reads TGTGCCAGCAGCTTGGACGGACTCAACTATGGCTACACCTTC. V usage is TRBV5-5 and J usage is TRBJ1-2; no reliable D call. Trimming cost V 0 bases and J 2 bases, with 8 bases left between them. The CDR3 is 14 residues long. Germline assignment: CDR1 SGHKS and CDR2 YYEKEE (reference sequence).

The genes are TRBV24-1 and TRBJ1-4; D unclear. V was trimmed by 1 base and J by 0 bases, leaving 5 bases between them. Germline V gives CDR1 KGHDR, CDR2 SFDVKD. The CDR3 is 15 amino acids. The CDR3 bases are TGTGCCACCAGTGATTTCGGACCAACTAATGAAAAACTGTTTTTT. It encodes CATSDFGPTNEKLFF.

V is TRBV11-2 and J is TRBJ2-7; perhaps TRBD1 as D (5 bases). CDR1 SGHAT and CDR2 FQNNGV come from the germline V gene. The CDR3 is 14 residues long. Trimming pared 0 bases from V and 3 bases from J, leaving 9 bases between. CDR3 amino acids: CASSLEIQGYEQYF. The CDR3 region has the DNA TGTGCCAGCAGCTTAGAGATTCAGGGCTACGAGCAGTACTTC.

V and J are TRBV6-5 and TRBJ1-1; D is perhaps TRBD1 (5 bases). CDR3 length: 13 amino acids. Germline CDR1 MNHEY, CDR2 SVGAGI. Trimming took 2 bases from V and 4 from J, leaving 8 bases between them. The CDR3 protein is CASSYGGSTEAFF. The CDR3 DNA sequence: TGTGCCAGCAGTTACGGGGGGAGCACTGAAGCTTTCTTT.

This rearrangement joins TRBV19 to TRBJ1-3, with D unclear. CDR3 size: 15 residues. CDR1 and CDR2 from the germline V gene are LNHDA and SQIVND (reference sequence). V was clipped by 7 bases and J by 2 bases, with 15 bases between them. This CDR3 is CASMGRGRTGNTIYF. The CDR3 DNA follows: TGTGCCAGTATGGGTCGGGGTAGAACTGGAAACACCATATATTTT.

This clone was detected once. The rearrangement joins TRBV24-1 to TRBJ2-1; the match to TRBD2 covers 11 bases. V trimming: 6 bases; J trimming: 8 bases; junction bases outside the gene matches: 11. The CDR3 loop spans 16 amino acids. Germline loops: CDR1 KGHDR, CDR2 SFDVKD. CDR3 region: CATSTTASGRLDEQFF. The CDR3 nucleotides read TGTGCCACCAGTACCACAGCTAGCGGGAGGTTGGATGAGCAGTTCTTC.

J is TRBJ2-7 and V is TRBV27; TRBD1 matches 9 bases. The CDR3 has 14 residues. Germline loops: CDR1 MNHEY, CDR2 SMNVEV (reference sequence). Trimming cost V 5 bases and J 3 bases; bases outside gene matches: 5. The CDR3 sequence: CASSAGQGIYEQYF. The CDR3 DNA reads as TGTGCCAGCAGTGCGGGACAGGGTATCTACGAGCAGTACTTC.

The gene calls are TRBV2 and TRBJ1-1; D gene unclear. This CDR3 is built from 15 residues. The V end was cut by 10 bases, the J end by 2 bases, with 20 bases between. From germline, CDR1 is SNHLY and CDR2 FYNNEI. Here the CDR3 reads CAMLSLDLSNTEAFF. The DNA for the CDR3 is TGTGCCATGCTTTCGTTGGACCTAAGCAACACTGAAGCTTTCTTT.

V is TRBV19 and J is TRBJ2-1; D gene ambiguous. This CDR3 is built from 11 residues. Germline-derived CDR1 and CDR2 are LNHDA and SQIVND (reference sequence). Trimming took off 10 bases at V and 8 bases at J, with 12 bases between the two ends. CDR3 in amino acids: CATMLDYEQFF. CDR3 bases: TGTGCCACCATGCTGGATTATGAGCAGTTCTTC.

V and J are TRBV27 and TRBJ2-2, with D hard to call. Germline assignment: CDR1 MNHEY and CDR2 SMNVEV (reference sequence). Trimming removed 1 base at V and 0 bases at J, with 9 bases between. This CDR3 has 16 amino acids. The CDR3 nucleotides are TGTGCCAGCAGTTTATTACCAGGCTCGAACACCGGGGAGCTGTTTTTT. Translating gives CASSLLPGSNTGELFF.

This clone was seen only once. The chain couples TRBV19 to TRBJ1-2; no firm D call. V lost 3 bases and J lost 0, with 14 bases in between. Germline V gene data show CDR1 as LNHDA and CDR2 as SQIVND (reference sequence). This CDR3 is built from 16 residues. CDR3 DNA: TGTGCCAGTAGTATGTCCCTCCCACCTGCTAACTATGGCTACACCTTC. Encoded protein: CASSMSLPPANYGYTF.

V usage is TRBV24-1 and J usage is TRBJ1-1, with a tentative D call TRBD1 (5 bases). Trimming left V 3 bases short and J 0 bases short, with 7 bases between. The CDR3 totals 14 residues. CDR1 KGHDR and CDR2 SFDVKD come from the germline V gene. The CDR3, as DNA: TGTGCCACCAGTGATGGGACGGTGAACACTGAAGCTTTCTTT. It codes for CATSDGTVNTEAFF.

The chain is built from TRBV30 and TRBJ2-2; tentatively, D is TRBD1 or TRBD2 (5 bases each). Trimming cost V 0 bases and J 4 bases, with 12 bases left between them. This CDR3 region has 15 residues. Germline CDR1 GTSNPN, CDR2 SVGIG (reference sequence). CDR3 amino acids: CAWSVRDGFTGELFF. The DNA of the CDR3 is TGTGCCTGGAGTGTACGGGACGGATTCACCGGGGAGCTGTTTTTT.

The rearrangement joins TRBV30 to TRBJ2-7; D is uncertain. This CDR3 has 16 amino acids. The germline CDR1 and CDR2 sequences are GTSNPN and SVGIG (reference sequence). Trimming stripped 0 bases from V and 2 bases from J, with 17 bases between. This chain's CDR3 is CAWSVRVGISPYEQYF. The CDR3 DNA is TGTGCCTGGAGTGTACGTGTGGGAATATCGCCCTACGAGCAGTACTTC.

This chain joins TRBV7-2 and TRBJ1-3; no reliable D call. Trimming removed 4 bases at V and 0 bases at J, with 7 bases between. The CDR3 totals 14 residues. The germline CDR1 and CDR2 sequences are SGHTA and FQGNSA. The CDR3 sequence: CASSSDISGNTIYF. The DNA for the CDR3 is TGTGCCAGCAGCTCCGACATCTCTGGAAACACCATATATTTT.

The V call is TRBV7-9, the J call TRBJ1-1; 9 bases fit TRBD1. Trimming removed 2 bases from V and 4 bases from J; junction bases left unmatched: 5. Germline lookup yields CDR1 SEHNR and CDR2 FQNEAQ (reference sequence). CDR3 size: 15 residues. DNA for the CDR3: TGTGCCAGCAGCTTATCTCGGACAGGGGTCACTGAAGCTTTCTTT. Translated: CASSLSRTGVTEAFF.

V usage is TRBV7-2 and J usage is TRBJ1-2; D is ambiguous. This CDR3 is built from 14 residues. Trimming stripped 3 bases from V and 6 bases from J, with 14 bases between. Germline V gene sequence: CDR1 SGHTA, CDR2 FQGNSA. CDR3 protein: CASSLYAKPNGYTF. The CDR3 nucleotides are TGTGCCAGCAGCTTGTACGCCAAACCTAATGGCTACACCTTC. Variable domain in full (rest from reference TRBV7-2 and TRBJ1-2): GAGVSQSPSNKVTEKGKDVELRCDPISGHTALYWYRQSLGQGLEFLIYFQGNSAPDKSGLPSDRFSAERTGGSVSTLTIQRTQQEDSAVYLCASSLYAKPNGYTFGSGTRLTVV.

This chain joins TRBV7-2 and TRBJ2-7; a weak D match, TRBD2 (5 bases). Germline values: CDR1 SGHTA, CDR2 FQGNSA. This CDR3 contains 14 residues. V gave up 4 bases and J gave up 2 bases, with 12 bases separating them. CDR3 sequence: CASSSLGITYEQYF. CDR3 nucleotide sequence: TGTGCCAGCAGCTCCCTCGGGATTACCTACGAGCAGTACTTC.

The genes are TRBV19 and TRBJ2-3; D gene unclear. Trimming took off 6 bases at V and 1 base at J, with 11 bases between the two ends. The CDR3 is 14 amino acids. Per germline, CDR1 LNHDA and CDR2 SQIVND (reference sequence). CDR3 residues: CASRKDVGTDTQYF. The CDR3 region has the DNA TGTGCCAGTAGAAAGGACGTGGGCACAGATACGCAGTATTTT.